The rows below give T cell receptor beta chains drawn from one sample of a study of blood T cell repertoires in COVID-19. The table came from immunoSEQ multiplex PCR; TCRdb's copy has only in-frame clones and leaves some out. The sample includes over 200,000 clones, 86% seen only once; the top ten take around a tenth. Specimen: peripheral blood. Receptors originate from a man between 40 and 49 years old who had recovered from COVID-19. Each CDR3 is given with its conserved first and last residue. The order of the fields is clone size, V gene, J gene, CDR3 protein. The size entry is marked missing in some rows and otherwise reads once, few, many or a size class.

>NA|TRBV7-8|TRBJ2-1
CASSLALGPGNEQFF
>NA|TRBV7-6|TRBJ1-5
CASRLKQGAYDTNQPQHF
>few|TRBV5-1|TRBJ1-2
CASSLDRGNYGYTF
>NA|TRBV9|TRBJ2-3
CASSPTLGTSGRTDTQYF
>NA|TRBV27|TRBJ2-7
CASSPTGGSYEQYF
>NA|TRBV5-1|TRBJ1-2
CASSLNPGGISFYGYTF
>few|TRBV6-2/TRBV6-3|TRBJ2-3
CASSYSMAGGDLAEVTDTQYF
>NA|TRBV2|TRBJ2-7
CASGQGSYEQYF
>NA|TRBV6-5|TRBJ2-1
CASSYSRTGHLNEQFF
>NA|TRBV6-5|TRBJ2-6
CASSYRGSGANVLTF
>NA|TRBV29-1|TRBJ2-1
CSVITGTSAYNEQFF
>NA|TRBV29-1|TRBJ2-3
CSVEQREADTQYF
>NA|TRBV4-3|TRBJ1-3
CASSQEDRQGGGNTIYF
>NA|TRBV23-1|TRBJ1-6
CASSQYFEKSYNSPLHF
>NA|TRBV18|TRBJ1-1
CASSPQGLTGSPEAFF
>NA|TRBV7-6|TRBJ2-1
CASSSLGLAGAEQFF
>NA|TRBV10-3|TRBJ1-1
CAISRTGDISTEAFF
>NA|TRBV11-2|TRBJ2-1
CASSLLGANEQFF
>NA|TRBV4-3|TRBJ1-2
CASSQDGTEDYGYTF
>NA|TRBV6-2/TRBV6-3|TRBJ1-5
CASSYPSREGRNQPQHF
>NA|TRBV5-6|TRBJ1-2
CASRRTGTGGAGGYTF
>many|TRBV6-5|TRBJ1-2
CASSYGTGGNYGYTF
>NA|TRBV18|TRBJ1-6
CASSPKGEGISSPLHF
>NA|TRBV4-3|TRBJ2-5
CASSPTSATVETQYF
>once|TRBV5-4|TRBJ2-3
CASSSRLAPSTDTQYF
>NA|TRBV5-1|TRBJ2-1
CASSLFAGNYNEQFF
>NA|TRBV25-1|TRBJ1-2
CASSGDRINYGYTF
>NA|TRBV10-3|TRBJ2-7
CAISESRGGFPLEQYF
>NA|TRBV14|TRBJ2-1
CASSSAGGPWRNEQFF
>once|TRBV5-6|TRBJ2-1
CASSLVLAGRYNEQFF
>once|TRBV18|TRBJ2-5
CASSPLSGGGETQYF
>NA|TRBV2|TRBJ2-5
CASSGPRLAGRETQYF
>NA|TRBV13|TRBJ2-7
CASSLDPTRKYF
>NA|TRBV18|TRBJ2-3
CASSPTQGRRGDTQYF
>once|TRBV6-1|TRBJ2-1
CASSATDRKRYNEQFF
>NA|TRBV7-8|TRBJ1-6
CASSPRGSGQGNSPLHF
>NA|TRBV18|TRBJ1-4
CASSPLGQGAGKLFF
>NA|TRBV9|TRBJ1-6
CASSVGEPPLHF
>NA|TRBV4-1|TRBJ1-2
CASSLRDRGDYGYTF
>NA|TRBV10-3|TRBJ2-7
CAISEYSGKSYEQYF
>NA|TRBV27|TRBJ1-2
CASSPVQGAPWDGYTF
>NA|TRBV11-2|TRBJ2-5
CASSRKTGSQETQYF
>NA|TRBV4-2|TRBJ1-2
CASSQVASLLYGYTF
>NA|TRBV7-2|TRBJ1-2
CASSRRLWGYTF
>NA|TRBV7-8|TRBJ2-2
CASSRAGGLTGELFF
>NA|TRBV28|TRBJ1-5
CASSLARGNQPQHF
>NA|TRBV5-6|TRBJ2-1
CASSFGTGGPGYNEQFF
>NA|TRBV7-9|TRBJ1-6
CASSTGGLTPLHF
>NA|TRBV4-3|TRBJ2-7
CASSQAGSGSTYEQYF
>once|TRBV6-5|TRBJ1-5
CASSYSATGGNQPQHF
>NA|TRBV18|TRBJ1-6
CASSPPGQGRSPLHF
>NA|TRBV3-1/TRBV3-2|TRBJ2-5
CASSQEILAGGPLRETQYF
>few|TRBV4-1|TRBJ1-1
CASSLDRLNTEAFF
>NA|TRBV5-1|TRBJ1-1
CASSWGQGGNTEAFF
>NA|TRBV6-2/TRBV6-3|TRBJ2-1
CASSFQLAGGLEQFF